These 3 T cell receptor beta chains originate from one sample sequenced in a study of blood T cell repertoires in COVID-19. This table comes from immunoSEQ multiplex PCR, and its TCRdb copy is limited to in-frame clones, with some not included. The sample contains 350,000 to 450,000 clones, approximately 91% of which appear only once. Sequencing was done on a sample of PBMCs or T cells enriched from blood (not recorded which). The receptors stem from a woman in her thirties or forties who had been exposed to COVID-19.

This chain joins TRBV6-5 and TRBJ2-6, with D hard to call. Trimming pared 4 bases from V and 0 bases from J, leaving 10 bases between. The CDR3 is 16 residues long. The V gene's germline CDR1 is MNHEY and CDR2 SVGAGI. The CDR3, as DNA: TGTGCCAGCAGTTCACTACTGGGCTCTGGGGCCAACGTCCTGACTTTC. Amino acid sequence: CASSSLLGSGANVLTF.

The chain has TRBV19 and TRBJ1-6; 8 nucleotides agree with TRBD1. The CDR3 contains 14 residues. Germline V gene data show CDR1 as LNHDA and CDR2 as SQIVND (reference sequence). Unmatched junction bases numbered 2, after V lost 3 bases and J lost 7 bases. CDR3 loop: CASSMTGDNSPLHF. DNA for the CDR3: TGTGCCAGTAGTATGACAGGGGACAATTCACCCCTCCACTTT. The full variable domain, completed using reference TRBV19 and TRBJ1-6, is DGGITQSPKYLFRKEGQNVTLSCEQNLNHDAMYWYRQDPGQGLRLIYYSQIVNDFQKGDIAEGYSVSREKKESFPLTVTSAQKNPTAFYLCASSMTGDNSPLHFGNGTRLTVT.

CDR3 loop: CASSGQGSRGNYGYTF. CDR3 DNA: TGTGCCAGCAGTGGCCAGGGGTCGAGGGGTAACTATGGCTACACCTTC. The chain carries TRBV2 and TRBJ1-2, with D possibly TRBD1 on 6 matching bases. CDR3 length: 16 residues. Germline CDR1 SNHLY, CDR2 FYNNEI. V lost 4 bases and J 1 base, leaving 16 bases between the germline ends.